This is a list of T cell receptor beta chains from one sample in a study of T cells in Graves' hyperthyroidism and ophthalmopathy. One entry per CDR3 protein results from TCRdb running MiXCR on the multiplex PCR reads. The sample lists around 250,000 distinct CDR3 sequences; about 14% were seen once. Sequenced material: blood. The receptors were gathered from a woman aged 35 to 49 with Graves' hyperthyroidism that later progressed to Graves' ophthalmopathy. Both conserved end residues are part of each CDR3. Fields, in order: D gene, clone size, J gene, V gene, CDR3 DNA, CDR3 protein. A D gene is named only where the DNA matches it firmly. Clone size is not always given. Where it is, it says once, few, many or a class for expanded clones.

TRBD2 | many | TRBJ2-1 | TRBV7-8 | TGTGCCAGCAGCTTTTCCCCGGGACTAGCGGGAGCGAATGAGCAGTTCTTC | CASSFSPGLAGANEQFF
TRBD2 | few | TRBJ2-1 | TRBV12-3/TRBV12-4 | TGTGCCAGCACCAAGCGGGAGGGTCTCTCCTACAATGAGCAGTTCTTC | CASTKREGLSYNEQFF
NA | few | TRBJ2-4 | TRBV6-1 | TGTGCCAGCAGTGAAGCTAAAATGGCAGGGGTTTCCAAAACCATTCAGTACTTC | CASSEAKMAGVSKTIQYF
NA | many | TRBJ2-7 | TRBV28 | TGTGCCAGCAGTTCGCAGGGATTCTCCTACGAGCAGTACTTC | CASSSQGFSYEQYF
NA | many | TRBJ1-1 | TRBV7-9 | TGTGCCAGCAGGCTGCCGATCAACACTGAAGCTTTCTTT | CASRLPINTEAFF
NA | many | TRBJ2-2 | TRBV11-2 | TGTGCCAGCAGCTTAGGTTTCTTCAAAACCGGGGAGCTGTTTTTT | CASSLGFFKTGELFF
NA | many | TRBJ1-1 | TRBV7-2 | TGTGCCAGCAGCTTAGTAAAGAACACTGAAGCTTTCTTT | CASSLVKNTEAFF
NA | many | TRBJ1-3 | TRBV7-9 | TGTGCCAGCAGCTCACAGGGCTCTGGAAACACCATATATTTT | CASSSQGSGNTIYF
TRBD1 | NA | TRBJ2-3 | TRBV25-1 | TGTGCCAGCAGTGACGGGACAGGGTTGGATACGCAGTATTTT | CASSDGTGLDTQYF
TRBD2 | many | TRBJ2-1 | TRBV20-1 | TGCAGTGCTCCTGTCCGGGCGGGAGGTGTCAATGAGCAGTTCTTC | CSAPVRAGGVNEQFF
NA | many | TRBJ2-7 | TRBV7-8 | TGTGCCAGCAGCCGGGACGGGAGCTCCTACGAGCAGTACTTC | CASSRDGSSYEQYF
NA | many | TRBJ2-2 | TRBV18 | TGTGCCAGCTCACCGCCGGTATCATCCGGGGAGCTGTTTTTT | CASSPPVSSGELFF
TRBD1 | NA | TRBJ1-2 | TRBV6-1 | TGTGCCAGCAGCAAGGGGACAGTCTATGGCTACACCTTC | CASSKGTVYGYTF